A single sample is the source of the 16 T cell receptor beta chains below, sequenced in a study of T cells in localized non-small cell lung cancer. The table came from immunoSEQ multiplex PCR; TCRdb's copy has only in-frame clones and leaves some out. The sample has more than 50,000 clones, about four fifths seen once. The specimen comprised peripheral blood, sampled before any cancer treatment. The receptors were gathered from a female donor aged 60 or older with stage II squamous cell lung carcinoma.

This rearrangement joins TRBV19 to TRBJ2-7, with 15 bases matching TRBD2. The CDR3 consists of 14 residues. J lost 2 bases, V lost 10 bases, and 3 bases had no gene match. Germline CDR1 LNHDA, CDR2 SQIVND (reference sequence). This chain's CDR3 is CATRTSGGAYEQYF. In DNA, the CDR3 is TGTGCCACGCGGACTAGCGGGGGGGCCTACGAGCAGTACTTC.

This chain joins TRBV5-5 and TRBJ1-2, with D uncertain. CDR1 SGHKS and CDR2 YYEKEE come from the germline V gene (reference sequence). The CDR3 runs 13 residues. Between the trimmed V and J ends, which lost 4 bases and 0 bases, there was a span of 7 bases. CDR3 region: CASSETTNYGYTF. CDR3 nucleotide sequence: TGTGCCAGCAGCGAGACAACTAACTATGGCTACACCTTC.

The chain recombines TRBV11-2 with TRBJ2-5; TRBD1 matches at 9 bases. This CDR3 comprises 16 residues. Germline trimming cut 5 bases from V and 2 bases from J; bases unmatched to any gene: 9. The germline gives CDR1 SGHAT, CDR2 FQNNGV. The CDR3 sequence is CASSPRTGDGQETQYF. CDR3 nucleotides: TGTGCCAGCAGCCCAAGGACAGGGGATGGGCAAGAGACCCAGTACTTC.

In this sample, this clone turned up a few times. CDR3 in amino acids: CASSLEGTVNTEAFF. DNA of the CDR3: TGTGCCAGCAGCTTAGAGGGCACAGTGAACACTGAAGCTTTCTTT. The chain carries TRBV11-2 and TRBJ1-1, with D hard to call. The CDR3 runs to 15 residues. Per the germline V gene, CDR1 is SGHAT and CDR2 is FQNNGV. V lost 0 bases and J lost 0, with 8 bases in between.

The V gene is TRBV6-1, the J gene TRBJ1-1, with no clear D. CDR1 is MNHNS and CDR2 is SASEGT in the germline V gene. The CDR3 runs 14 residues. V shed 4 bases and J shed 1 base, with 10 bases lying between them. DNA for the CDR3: TGTGCCAGCAGTGTCCATCTGGAGAACACTGAAGCTTTCTTT. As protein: CASSVHLENTEAFF.

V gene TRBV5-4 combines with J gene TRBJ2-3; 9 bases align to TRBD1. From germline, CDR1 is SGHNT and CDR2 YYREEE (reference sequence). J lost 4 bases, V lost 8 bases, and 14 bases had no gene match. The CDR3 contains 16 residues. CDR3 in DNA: TGTGCCAGTAGACAGGGGGTGGATTTGTTCGCAGATACGCAGTATTTT. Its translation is CASRQGVDLFADTQYF.

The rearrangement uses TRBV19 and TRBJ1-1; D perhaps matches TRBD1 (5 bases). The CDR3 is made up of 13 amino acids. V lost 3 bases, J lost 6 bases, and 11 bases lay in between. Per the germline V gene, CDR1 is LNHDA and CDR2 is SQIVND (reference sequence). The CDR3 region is CASSIKGGAEAFF. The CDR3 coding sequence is TGTGCCAGTAGTATTAAAGGAGGGGCTGAAGCTTTCTTT.

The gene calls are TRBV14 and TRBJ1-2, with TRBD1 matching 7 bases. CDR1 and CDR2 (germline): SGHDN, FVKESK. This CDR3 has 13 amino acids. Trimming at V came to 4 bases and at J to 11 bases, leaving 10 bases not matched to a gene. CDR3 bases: TGTGCCAGCAGCCCCATTGGGACAGTCTGGTACACCTTC. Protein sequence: CASSPIGTVWYTF.

CDR3 amino acids: CASTQDGLKQYF. As DNA, the CDR3 is TGTGCCAGCACCCAGGACGGGTTGAAGCAGTACTTC. This rearrangement joins TRBV6-5 to TRBJ2-7; D unclear. The length of the CDR3 is 12 residues. Trimming shortened V by 7 bases and J by 8 bases, and 15 bases separated the two germline ends. CDR1 is MNHEY, CDR2 SVGAGI, per germline.

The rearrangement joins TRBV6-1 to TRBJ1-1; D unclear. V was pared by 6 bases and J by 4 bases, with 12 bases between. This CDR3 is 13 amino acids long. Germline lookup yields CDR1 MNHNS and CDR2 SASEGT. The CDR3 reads CASRFSGFTEAFF. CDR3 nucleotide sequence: TGTGCCAGCAGGTTCTCGGGGTTCACTGAAGCTTTCTTT.

Written as DNA, the CDR3 is TGTGCCAGCAGCTTAGGAGGGGGTTCCCACACTACGCAGTATTTT. Its translation is CASSLGGGSHTTQYF. This rearrangement joins TRBV7-9 to TRBJ2-3; D may be TRBD1 (6 bases). Germline assignment: CDR1 SEHNR and CDR2 FQNEAQ (reference sequence). V was clipped by 1 base and J by 8 bases, with 16 bases between them. This CDR3 comprises 15 residues.

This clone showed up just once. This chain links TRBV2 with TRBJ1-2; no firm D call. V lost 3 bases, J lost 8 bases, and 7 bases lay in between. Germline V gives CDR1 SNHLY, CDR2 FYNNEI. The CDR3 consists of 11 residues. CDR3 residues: CASSEWRGYTF. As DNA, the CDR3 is TGTGCCAGCAGTGAGTGGCGGGGCTACACCTTC.

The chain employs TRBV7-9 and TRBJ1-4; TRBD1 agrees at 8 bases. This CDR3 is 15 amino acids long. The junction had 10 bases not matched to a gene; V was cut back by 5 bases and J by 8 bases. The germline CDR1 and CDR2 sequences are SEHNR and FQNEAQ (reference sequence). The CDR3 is CASSADRGYKEKLFF. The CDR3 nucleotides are TGTGCCAGCAGCGCCGACAGGGGCTATAAGGAAAAACTGTTTTTT.

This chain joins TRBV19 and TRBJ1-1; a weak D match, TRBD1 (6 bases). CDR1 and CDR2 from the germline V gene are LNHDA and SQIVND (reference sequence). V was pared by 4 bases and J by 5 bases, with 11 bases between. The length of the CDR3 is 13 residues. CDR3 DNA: TGTGCCAGTAGTACAACAGGGAAAACTGAAGCTTTCTTT. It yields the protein CASSTTGKTEAFF. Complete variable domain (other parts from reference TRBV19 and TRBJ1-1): DGGITQSPKYLFRKEGQNVTLSCEQNLNHDAMYWYRQDPGQGLRLIYYSQIVNDFQKGDIAEGYSVSREKKESFPLTVTSAQKNPTAFYLCASSTTGKTEAFFGQGTRLTVV.

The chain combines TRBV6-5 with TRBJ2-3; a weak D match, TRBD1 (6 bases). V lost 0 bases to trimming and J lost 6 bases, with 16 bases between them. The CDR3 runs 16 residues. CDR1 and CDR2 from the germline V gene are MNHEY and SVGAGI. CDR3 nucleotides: TGTGCCAGCAGTTACTCGGGGGACACATTGTCCGATACGCAGTATTTT. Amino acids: CASSYSGDTLSDTQYF.

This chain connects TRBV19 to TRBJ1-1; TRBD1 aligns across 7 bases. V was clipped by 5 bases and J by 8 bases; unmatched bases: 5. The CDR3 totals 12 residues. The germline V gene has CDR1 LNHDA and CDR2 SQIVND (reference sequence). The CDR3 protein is CASSSRQGEAFF. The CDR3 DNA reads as TGTGCCAGTAGTTCACGACAGGGAGAAGCTTTCTTT. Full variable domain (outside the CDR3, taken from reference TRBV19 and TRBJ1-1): DGGITQSPKYLFRKEGQNVTLSCEQNLNHDAMYWYRQDPGQGLRLIYYSQIVNDFQKGDIAEGYSVSREKKESFPLTVTSAQKNPTAFYLCASSSRQGEAFFGQGTRLTVV.